The clone carrying this TCR beta chain came up a few times. As yet, its antigen is unknown. The source of the sample is a study of T cell repertoires in cytomegalovirus infection. Overall study results and limits: The ex vivo response showed dominance by HLA-C-restricted CMV-specific TCR beta clonotypes. Of the TCR beta families, the public ones yielded a cumulative frequency that identified carriers of CMV plus the relevant HLA.

This CDR3 spans 16 amino acids. The trim removed 3 bases at V and 4 bases at J, leaving 9 bases unmatched. Germline lookup yields CDR1 MNHNS and CDR2 SASEGT. Each CDR3 protein gets one entry after TCRdb re-called the reads with MiXCR. In the table there are about 920,000 distinct CDR3 sequences, 31% of which are singletons. This TCR derives from a human donor in good health (CMV status not recorded). Some clones in this sample may be carry-over from other donors' samples. Sequenced here: cultured CD8+ T cells from PBMCs, sampled from culture after CMV antigen stimulation. The chain is built from TRBV6-1 and TRBJ1-5; 7 bases match TRBD1. The CDR3 is CASSDRPGQINQPQHF. The CDR3 DNA is TGTGCCAGCAGTGATAGACCGGGACAGATAAATCAGCCCCAGCATTTT.